Given below is one T cell receptor (beta chain) in context. These data are taken from a study of cytomegalovirus exposure and HLA in healthy donors. About the study: Findings of an earlier analysis included about 100 million unique TCR beta sequences from 200 million or so T cells.

Germline CDR1 reads MNHEY; CDR2 reads SMNVEV (reference sequence). The V end lost 0 bases, the J end lost 0 bases, and 2 bases lay between the germline ends. The CDR3 consists of 14 residues. Primers for the PCR totalled 60 Vbeta and 13 Jbeta. Repertoires were generated with immunoSEQ multiplex PCR, while TCRdb's copy carries only in-frame clones and drops some. Its table records roughly 150,000 clones. The sample consisted of PBMCs. The rearrangement uses TRBV27 and TRBJ2-2; unclear D gene. This TCR derives from a woman in her forties or fifties in good health and CMV-seronegative. The CDR3 sequence is CASSLSANTGELFF. CDR3 sequence (DNA): TGTGCCAGCAGTTTATCCGCGAACACCGGGGAGCTGTTTTTT.